These 11 T cell receptor beta chains share one sample of origin, sequenced in a study of blood T cell repertoires in COVID-19. Only in-frame clones appear in the TCRdb table, and some are missing; sequencing was by immunoSEQ multiplex PCR. Of about 260,000 clones listed, under 90% are singletons. The sequencing sample was made of peripheral blood. The receptors were sampled from a man between 60 and 75 years old with acute or convalescent COVID-19.

V and J are TRBV5-4 and TRBJ1-5; TRBD1 matches 9 bases. This CDR3 is built from 15 residues. Unmatched junction bases numbered 3, after V lost 2 bases and J lost 3 bases. CDR1 and CDR2 (germline): SGHNT, YYREEE (reference sequence). CDR3: CASSFGTGYNQPQHF. The DNA of the CDR3 is TGTGCCAGCAGCTTCGGGACAGGGTACAATCAGCCCCAGCATTTT.

The V and J genes are TRBV7-9 and TRBJ1-1; 7 bases align to TRBD1. CDR3 length equals 13 residues. CDR1 is SEHNR, CDR2 FQNEAQ, per germline (reference sequence). Unmatched junction bases numbered 6, after V lost 5 bases and J lost 6 bases. CDR3 sequence (DNA): TGTGCCAGCAGCCGTGACAGGGTCGCTGAAGCTTTCTTT. As protein: CASSRDRVAEAFF.

The genes are TRBV7-3 and TRBJ2-1; 13 positions match TRBD2. Losses at the gene ends were 5 bases for V and 2 bases for J; bases not matched to a gene: 6. This CDR3 is 17 amino acids long. Germline V CDR1 and CDR2: SGHTA, FQGTGA. CDR3 loop: CASSPRTSGGPYNEQFF. CDR3 in DNA: TGTGCCAGCAGCCCACGGACTAGCGGGGGTCCCTACAATGAGCAGTTCTTC.

The genes are TRBV2 and TRBJ2-1, with 8 bases that match TRBD2. V shed 9 bases, J shed 2 bases, and the junction held 6 bases outside the gene matches. CDR3 length: 14 amino acids. Germline V gives CDR1 SNHLY, CDR2 FYNNEI. The CDR3 DNA reads as TGTGCCAGTTTCAGCGGGAGTCCCTACAATGAGCAGTTCTTC. The encoded protein is CASFSGSPYNEQFF.

This chain uses TRBV5-4 with TRBJ1-1, with D unclear. V shed 6 bases and J shed 3 bases, with 18 bases lying between them. Germline V CDR1 and CDR2: SGHNT, YYREEE (reference sequence). The CDR3 length is 15 residues. The DNA for the CDR3 is TGTGCCAGCACCTCAGAACTGACGGAGTACACTGAAGCTTTCTTT. Translating gives CASTSELTEYTEAFF.

This clone was picked up one time. The rearrangement uses TRBV18 and TRBJ2-1; D uncertain. There are 13 residues in the CDR3. CDR1 is KGHSH, CDR2 LQKENI, per germline. The ends were cut back, 1 base at V and 6 bases at J, with 7 bases in the middle. The CDR3 nucleotides read TGTGCCAGCTCACCACTAAGCGCCAATGAGCAGTTCTTC. Encoded protein: CASSPLSANEQFF.

Of note for this clone: Germline is not matched at one junction end, which may reflect a read error. The sample has other DNA sequences that encode this CDR3 too. The V call is TRBV9, the J call TRBJ1-2; D is undetermined. In germline, CDR1 is SGDLS, CDR2 YYNGEE. The CDR3 has 14 residues. Here the CDR3 reads CASSVRSTDYGYTF. In nucleotides, the CDR3 is TGTGCCAGCAGCGTGCGGAGCACTGACTACGGCTACACCTTC.

The chain carries TRBV5-1 and TRBJ2-7; 11 bases are shared with TRBD2. Trimming at V came to 4 bases and at J to 4 bases, leaving 7 bases not matched to a gene. Germline-derived CDR1 and CDR2 are SGHRS and YFSETQ. The CDR3 extends over 15 amino acids. CDR3 loop: CASSPWTSGPYEQYF. The CDR3 DNA is TGCGCCAGCAGCCCCTGGACTAGCGGGCCATACGAGCAGTACTTC.

This sequence joins TRBV27 and TRBJ2-7, with TRBD1 matching over 12 bases. This CDR3 is 15 amino acids long. Germline trimming cut 5 bases from V and 6 bases from J; bases unmatched to any gene: 8. The germline gives CDR1 MNHEY, CDR2 SMNVEV (reference sequence). The CDR3 protein is CASSPGTGGYREQYF. For the CDR3, the DNA is TGTGCCAGCAGTCCGGGGACAGGGGGCTATCGCGAGCAGTACTTC.

CDR3 in amino acids: CASSPTGFSGNTIYF. CDR3 coding DNA: TGTGCCAGCAGCCCAACGGGATTCTCTGGAAACACCATATATTTT. The J gene is TRBJ1-3, the V gene TRBV3-1 (or the pseudogene TRBV3-2); D gene uncertain. Germline assignment: CDR1 LGHDT and CDR2 YNNKEL (reference sequence). The V and J ends lost 4 bases and 0 bases respectively, with 10 bases between them. The CDR3 has 15 amino acids.

The chain combines TRBV27 with TRBJ2-3; possibly TRBD2 for D (6 bases). The ends were cut back, 6 bases at V and 2 bases at J, with 9 bases in the middle. Germline CDR1 MNHEY, CDR2 SMNVEV (reference sequence). The CDR3 totals 13 residues. The CDR3 DNA follows: TGTGCCAGCAGAGGACTACCCACAGATACGCAGTATTTT. This sequence encodes CASRGLPTDTQYF.